This T cell receptor beta chain comes out of a study of T cell responses to AZD1222 COVID-19 vaccine. Study as a whole: Second-dose timings of about 4 or about 12 weeks were pooled. General observations from the study: Breadth and depth of Spike-specific TCRs rose after two AZD1222 doses. Regions 160-218 and 743-854 held dominance among vaccine-associated CD4 TCRs, which spanned spike.

As regards this clone: Its antigen remains unidentified.

TCRdb's copy holds only in-frame clones and misses some; the assay was immunoSEQ multiplex PCR. This sample has 150,000 to 200,000 clones, with 92% found just once. The length of the CDR3 is 15 residues. V lost 6 bases and J lost 13; bases outside the gene matches: 18. Looked up from germline, CDR1 is MNHEY and CDR2 is SVGEGT. The sequence was obtained from an adult in good health. This chain uses TRBV6-2 or TRBV6-3 with TRBJ2-1, with 7 nucleotides matching TRBD2. This specimen was peripheral blood, taken on day 0 of AZD1222 vaccination. CDR3 region: CASSRQPSLAPHQFF. The DNA of the CDR3 is TGTGCCAGCAGCCGTCAACCCTCACTAGCGCCGCACCAGTTCTTC.